Listed here are 21 T cell receptor beta chains from one sample, sequenced in a study of graft-versus-host responses after intestinal transplantation. Libraries were prepared by immunoSEQ multiplex PCR; TCRdb keeps only in-frame clonotypes and omits some of them. Of 90,000 to 95,000 clones in the sample, roughly 93% were seen once. Their antigens remain unidentified. This specimen was unstimulated CD8+ T cells sorted from spleen or lymph node cells, taken before intestinal transplant. The receptor source for this set is a human donor who received an intestinal transplant.

The chain is built from TRBV5-4 and TRBJ2-5; the D is unclear. CDR3 size: 14 residues. Trimming stripped 4 bases from V and 2 bases from J, with 12 bases between. CDR1 and CDR2 (germline): SGHNT, YYREEE (reference sequence). CDR3 loop: CASSMQDSQETQYF. DNA for the CDR3: TGTGCCAGCAGCATGCAGGATTCTCAAGAGACCCAGTACTTC.

The chain joins TRBV7-9 to TRBJ1-4; D gene unclear. Per germline, CDR1 SEHNR and CDR2 FQNEAQ (reference sequence). V dropped 8 bases and J dropped 12 bases, with 10 bases sitting between them. There are 10 residues in the CDR3. The CDR3 coding sequence is TGTGCCAGCGCCGGCGAGGAACTGTTTTTT. Translated: CASAGEELFF.

The chain combines TRBV6-1 with TRBJ2-3; D may be TRBD2 (6 bases). V lost 6 bases and J lost 5, with 15 bases in between. This CDR3 spans 14 amino acids. The V gene's germline CDR1 is MNHNS and CDR2 SASEGT. CDR3 sequence (DNA): TGTGCCAGCAGGGAGGGTCCCTGGGAAGATACGCAGTATTTT. Translating gives CASREGPWEDTQYF.

V usage is TRBV6-6 and J usage is TRBJ2-7, with 7 bases identical to TRBD1. The CDR3 runs to 14 residues. Germline V CDR1 and CDR2: MNHNY, SVGAGI (reference sequence). J gave up 4 bases and V 5 bases, and 8 bases lay outside the gene matches. CDR3 DNA sequence: TGTGCCAGCAGTCTGACAGGGAATTGGTACGAGCAGTACTTC. Translated: CASSLTGNWYEQYF.

V gene TRBV9 combines with J gene TRBJ2-7, with 9 bases lining up with TRBD1. CDR3 length equals 18 residues. The trim removed 4 bases at V and 3 bases at J, leaving 17 bases unmatched. Germline V lookup: CDR1 SGDLS, CDR2 YYNGEE. CDR3 in amino acids: CASSPTPPGQGLHYEQYF. CDR3 sequence (DNA): TGTGCCAGCAGCCCCACCCCGCCGGGACAGGGCCTCCACTACGAGCAGTACTTC. The whole variable domain, remainder taken from reference TRBV9 and TRBJ2-7, is DSGVTQTPKHLITATGQRVTLRCSPRSGDLSVYWYQQSLDQGLQFLIQYYNGEERAKGNILERFSAQQFPDLHSELNLSSLELGDSALYFCASSPTPPGQGLHYEQYFGPGTRLTVT.

V and J are TRBV30 and TRBJ1-6; a weak D match, TRBD1 (5 bases). The V gene lost 2 bases and the J gene lost 7 bases, with 9 bases spanning the gap. The germline gives CDR1 GTSNPN, CDR2 SVGIG (reference sequence). This CDR3 is built from 13 residues. CDR3 DNA: TGTGCCTGGAGTACAGGTGGGAATTCACCCCTCCACTTT. It codes for CAWSTGGNSPLHF.

The chain joins TRBV11-2 to TRBJ1-1; the D is unclear. The CDR3 totals 12 residues. Germline loops: CDR1 SGHAT, CDR2 FQNNGV. The V and J ends lost 5 bases and 4 bases respectively, with 8 bases between them. The CDR3 loop is CASSRRGTEAFF. Written as DNA, the CDR3 is TGTGCCAGCAGCAGGCGGGGCACTGAAGCTTTCTTT.

In this sample, this clone turned up a few times. The V gene is TRBV5-6, the J gene TRBJ1-4; D gene unclear. The CDR3 has 13 amino acids. The V end was cut by 1 base, the J end by 8 bases, with 9 bases between. Germline CDR1 SGHDT, CDR2 YYEEEE. The CDR3 DNA reads TGTGCCAGCAGCTTGAACGGGGAGGAAAAACTGTTTTTT. Residues: CASSLNGEEKLFF.

This chain links TRBV4-1 with TRBJ2-1, with 7 bases lining up with TRBD2. In germline, CDR1 is MGHRA, CDR2 YSYEKL. CDR3 length: 15 amino acids. V lost 7 bases to trimming and J lost 2 bases; unmatched junction nucleotides: 8. CDR3 sequence (DNA): TGCGCCAGCACCTCGAGCGGGACCCCCTACAATGAGCAGTTCTTC. Translating gives CASTSSGTPYNEQFF.

The chain employs TRBV30 and TRBJ2-3, with 13 bases matching TRBD2. Germline V gives CDR1 GTSNPN, CDR2 SVGIG (reference sequence). The CDR3 length is 15 residues. V was clipped by 1 base and J by 3 bases; unmatched bases: 1. CDR3 in DNA: TGTGCCTGGAGTGGGACTAGCGGGAGAACAGATACGCAGTATTTT. It is translated as CAWSGTSGRTDTQYF.

This clone has more than one count but fewer than ten. This rearrangement joins TRBV4-3 to TRBJ2-1; TRBD2 agrees at 11 bases. With 0 bases clipped from V and 7 bases from J, the junction kept 5 bases outside the gene matches. CDR3 length: 16 amino acids. Germline V gene lookup returns CDR1 LGHNA and CDR2 YSLEER. CDR3 sequence: CASSQDFSGGVNEQFF. The CDR3 DNA follows: TGCGCCAGCAGCCAAGATTTTAGCGGGGGGGTGAATGAGCAGTTCTTC.

The gene calls are TRBV9 and TRBJ1-5; TRBD1 matches 8 bases. Trimming took 3 bases from V and 6 from J; bases not matched to a gene: 8. The CDR3 has 15 residues. In germline, CDR1 is SGDLS, CDR2 YYNGEE. The CDR3 nucleotides are TGTGCCAGCAGCGGGGGATCAGGGGGCCCTCAGCCCCAGCATTTT. Translated, it gives CASSGGSGGPQPQHF.

The chain combines TRBV7-9 with TRBJ2-2, with 11 bases matching TRBD2. Germline-derived CDR1 and CDR2 are SEHNR and FQNEAQ (reference sequence). This CDR3 has 16 residues. The junction had 9 bases not matched to a gene; V was cut back by 5 bases and J by 7 bases. The CDR3 DNA reads as TGTGCCAGCAGCCCACTAGCGGGAGATGTGGGCGGGGAGCTGTTTTTT. Translation: CASSPLAGDVGGELFF.

V usage is TRBV30 and J usage is TRBJ2-7; D unresolved. The CDR3 length is 13 residues. V was pared by 8 bases and J by 1 base, with 15 bases between. Per germline, CDR1 GTSNPN and CDR2 SVGIG (reference sequence). DNA of the CDR3: TGTGCCGGCACCCCCAGTCCTTCCTACGAGCAGTACTTC. It codes for CAGTPSPSYEQYF.

This sequence joins TRBV4-1 and TRBJ1-6; 7 positions match TRBD1. Germline CDR1 is MGHRA and CDR2 is YSYEKL. J lost 6 bases, V lost 8 bases, and 4 bases had no gene match. This CDR3 is 13 amino acids long. CDR3 sequence (DNA): TGCGCCAGCCGGACAGGTACTAATTCACCCCTCCACTTT. Translated, it gives CASRTGTNSPLHF.

The genes are TRBV13 and TRBJ2-1, with D perhaps TRBD1 or TRBD2 (5 bases each). The CDR3 spans 11 residues. Germline V gives CDR1 PRHDT, CDR2 FYEKMQ (reference sequence). V shed 4 bases and J shed 9 bases, with 7 bases lying between them. The CDR3: CASSSGSEQFF. CDR3 in DNA: TGTGCCAGCAGCTCAGGGAGTGAGCAGTTCTTC.

The rearrangement uses TRBV4-1 and TRBJ2-5; TRBD2 is a possible D gene (7 bases). CDR3 size: 17 residues. Trimming stripped 1 base from V and 5 bases from J, with 20 bases between. Per the germline V gene, CDR1 is MGHRA and CDR2 is YSYEKL. CDR3 bases: TGCGCCAGCAGCCAAGTGGGAGGGTTTACAGGGTCGGAGACCCAGTACTTC. Translated: CASSQVGGFTGSETQYF.

V is TRBV6-1 and J is TRBJ2-5; 9 bases map to TRBD2. The V gene end was trimmed by 0 bases and the J gene end by 9 bases; junction bases not matched to a gene: 17. CDR1 and CDR2 from the germline V gene are MNHNS and SASEGT. The length of the CDR3 is 18 residues. CDR3 amino acids: CASSEAYRLAATTGPQYF. The DNA for the CDR3 is TGTGCCAGCAGTGAAGCCTACCGACTAGCGGCCACGACGGGGCCCCAGTACTTC.

The chain combines TRBV5-6 with TRBJ1-1, with TRBD1 matching 7 bases. V dropped 3 bases and J dropped 1; count of bases not matched to a gene: 15. The CDR3 sequence is 18 residues long. Germline V gene sequence: CDR1 SGHDT, CDR2 YYEEEE. The chain's CDR3 is CASSSWGETGTANTEAFF. CDR3 in DNA: TGTGCCAGCAGCTCGTGGGGCGAAACCGGGACAGCGAACACTGAAGCTTTCTTT.

CDR3 DNA: TGTGCCAGCAGCTTTGGACAGGGGGACGCCAATGAGCAGTTCTTC. It encodes CASSFGQGDANEQFF. The V call is TRBV11-2, the J call TRBJ2-1, with 10 bases fitting TRBD1. V lost 3 bases to trimming and J lost 6 bases; unmatched junction nucleotides: 5. The germline V gene encodes CDR1 SGHAT and CDR2 FQNNGV. This CDR3 spans 15 amino acids. Filled out from reference TRBV11-2 and TRBJ2-1, the complete variable domain reads EAGVAQSPRYKIIEKRQSVAFWCNPISGHATLYWYQQILGQGPKLLIQFQNNGVVDDSQLPKDRFSAERLKGVDSTLKIQPAKLEDSAVYLCASSFGQGDANEQFFGPGTRLTVL.

The V call is TRBV6-5, the J call TRBJ2-3; weak D call: TRBD2 (5 bases). Germline V gives CDR1 MNHEY, CDR2 SVGAGI. Trimming removed 4 bases from V and 0 bases from J, with 11 bases in between. The CDR3 has 15 residues. The CDR3 loop reads CASSSAGPSTDTQYF. CDR3 nucleotide sequence: TGTGCCAGCAGTTCGGCGGGCCCTAGCACAGATACGCAGTATTTT.